This TCR beta chain was sequenced in a study of Ad26.COV2.S vaccination and SARS-CoV-2 variants. Study-level information: The COV1001 Ad26.COV2.S trial arm included the donor. General observations from the study: Spike-specific CD8+ and CD4+ T cell responses reportedly showed substantial breadth after vaccination.

On this clone: As yet, its antigen is unknown. Distinct nucleotide sequences in the sample also encode this CDR3.

J lost 7 bases, V lost 3 bases, and 2 bases had no gene match. This CDR3 comprises 13 residues. Germline assignment: CDR1 SGHRS and CDR2 YFSETQ. Clones were read by immunoSEQ multiplex PCR, and TCRdb kept only the in-frame ones, dropping some. The table lists around 300,000 clones, about 89% of them singletons, with roughly 5% in the top ten. Regarding treatment: some 19 received Ad26.COV2.S at low or high dose, single or two shots; about 5 received placebo; per-sample allocation not given. Collection of the samples took place on day 63 after the first injection of vaccine or placebo. This person who donated was an adult of 18-55 years in Boston. The shot given was an Ad26 vector that makes Wuhan-strain SARS-CoV-2 spike.

The receptor was derived from a person aged 18-60 years who received the Ad26.COV2.S COVID-19 vaccine or a placebo. The V call is TRBV5-1, the J call TRBJ2-1; 9 bases line up with TRBD1. The sample was peripheral blood, taken in a trial of Ad26.COV2.S vaccine versus placebo. The CDR3 DNA sequence: TGCGCCAGCAGCTGGGACAGGGCGAATGAGCAGTTCTTC. It yields the protein CASSWDRANEQFF. The full variable domain, in which reference TRBV5-1 and TRBJ2-1 provide the parts outside the CDR3, is KAGVTQTPRYLIKTRGQQVTLSCSPISGHRSVSWYQQTPGQGLQFLFEYFSETQRNKGNFPGRFSGRQFSNSRSEMNVSTLELGDSALYLCASSWDRANEQFFGPGTRLTVL.